The T cell receptor beta chain described here comes from a study of blood T cell repertoires in COVID-19. In the study overall: From the United States, Italy and Spain came samples of acute and convalescent COVID-19. Sample material is recorded as cDNA or gDNA derived from T cells, B-cell-depleted T cells, or PBMCs.

The CDR3 is 13 residues long. Trimming removed 10 bases at V and 3 bases at J, with 13 bases between. Per germline, CDR1 MNHEY and CDR2 SVGAGI. Per the study methods: Reference gene primers were amplified, and this amplification served to estimate nucleated cell counts. The assay was immunoSEQ multiplex PCR, and TCRdb's table has in-frame clones only and misses some. The DNA gave D and trimming, while V, J and clone size come from that table. The sample records 410,000 or so clones, about nine tenths being singletons. V gene TRBV6-5 combines with J gene TRBJ2-4; no reliable D call. The receptor was isolated from a woman in her thirties or forties with COVID-19, enrolled during active disease. The specimen was peripheral blood. The DNA for the CDR3 is TGTGCCACCCGGGTATTGGACAAAAACATTCAGTACTTC. This encodes CATRVLDKNIQYF.